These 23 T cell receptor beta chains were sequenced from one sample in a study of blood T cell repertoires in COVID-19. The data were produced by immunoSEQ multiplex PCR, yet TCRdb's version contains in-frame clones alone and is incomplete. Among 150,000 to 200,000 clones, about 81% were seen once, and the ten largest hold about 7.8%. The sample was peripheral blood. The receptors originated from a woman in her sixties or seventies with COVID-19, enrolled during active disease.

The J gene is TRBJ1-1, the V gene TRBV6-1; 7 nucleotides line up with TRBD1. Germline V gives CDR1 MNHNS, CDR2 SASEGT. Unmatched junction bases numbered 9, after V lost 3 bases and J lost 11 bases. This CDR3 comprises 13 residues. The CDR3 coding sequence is TGTGCCAGCAGTGAGACCTCCGGCAGGGGGGCTTTCTTT. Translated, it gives CASSETSGRGAFF.

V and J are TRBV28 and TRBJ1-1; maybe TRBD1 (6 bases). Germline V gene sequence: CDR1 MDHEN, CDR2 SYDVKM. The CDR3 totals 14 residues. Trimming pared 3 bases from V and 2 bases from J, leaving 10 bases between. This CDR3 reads CASSLLGANTEAFF. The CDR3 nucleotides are TGTGCCAGCAGTTTGCTGGGGGCCAACACTGAAGCTTTCTTT.

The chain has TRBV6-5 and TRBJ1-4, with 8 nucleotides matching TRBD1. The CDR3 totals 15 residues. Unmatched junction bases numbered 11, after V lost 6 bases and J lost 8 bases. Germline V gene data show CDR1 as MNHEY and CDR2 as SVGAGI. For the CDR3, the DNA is TGTGCCAGCAGCCACCGTGGACAGGGATTAGAAAAACTGTTTTTT. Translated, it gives CASSHRGQGLEKLFF.

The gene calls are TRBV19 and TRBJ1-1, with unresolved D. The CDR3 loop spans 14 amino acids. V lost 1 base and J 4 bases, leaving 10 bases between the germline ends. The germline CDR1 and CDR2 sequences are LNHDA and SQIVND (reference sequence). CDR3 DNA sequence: TGTGCCAGTAGTATAGGGTTAGCGGGCACTGAAGCTTTCTTT. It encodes CASSIGLAGTEAFF.

The CDR3 DNA is TGTGCCAGCAGACGGACAGGGTTTTCATCTGGGGCCAACGTCCTGACTTTC. Translated, it gives CASRRTGFSSGANVLTF. The rearrangement uses TRBV28 and TRBJ2-6; 8 nucleotides agree with TRBD1. The CDR3 contains 17 residues. Germline loops: CDR1 MDHEN, CDR2 SYDVKM. Trimming at V came to 6 bases and at J to 1 base, leaving 8 bases not matched to a gene.

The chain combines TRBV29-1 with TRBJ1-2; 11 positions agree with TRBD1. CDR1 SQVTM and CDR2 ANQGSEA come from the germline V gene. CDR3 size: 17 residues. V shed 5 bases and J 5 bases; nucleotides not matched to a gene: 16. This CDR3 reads CSVHGGTFRDRGYGYTF. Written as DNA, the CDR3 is TGCAGCGTTCACGGGGGAACCTTCAGGGACAGGGGGTATGGCTACACCTTC. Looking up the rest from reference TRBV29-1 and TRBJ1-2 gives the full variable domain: SAVISQKPSRDICQRGTSLTIQCQVDSQVTMMFWYRQQPGQSLTLIATANQGSEATYESGFVIDKFPISRPNLTFSTLTVSNMSPEDSSIYLCSVHGGTFRDRGYGYTFGSGTRLTVV.

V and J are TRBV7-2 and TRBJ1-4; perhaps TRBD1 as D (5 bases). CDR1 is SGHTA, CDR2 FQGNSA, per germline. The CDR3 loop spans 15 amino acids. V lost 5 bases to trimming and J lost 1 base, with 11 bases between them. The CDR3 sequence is CASSPRGGTNEKLFF. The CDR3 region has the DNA TGTGCCAGCAGCCCGAGGGGAGGAACTAATGAAAAACTGTTTTTT.

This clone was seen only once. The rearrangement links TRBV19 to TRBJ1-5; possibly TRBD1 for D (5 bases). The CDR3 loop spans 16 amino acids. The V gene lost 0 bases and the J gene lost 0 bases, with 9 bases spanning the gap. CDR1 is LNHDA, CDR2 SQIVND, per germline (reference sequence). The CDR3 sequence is CASSIDLGASNQPQHF. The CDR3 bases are TGTGCCAGTAGTATAGATCTTGGGGCTAGCAATCAGCCCCAGCATTTT.

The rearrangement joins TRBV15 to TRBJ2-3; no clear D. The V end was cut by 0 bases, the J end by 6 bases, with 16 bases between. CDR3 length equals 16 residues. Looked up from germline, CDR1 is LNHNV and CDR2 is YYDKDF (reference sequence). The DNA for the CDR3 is TGTGCCACCAGCAGAGAGCCCCCACCGCGAGCGGATACGCAGTATTTT. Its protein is CATSREPPPRADTQYF.

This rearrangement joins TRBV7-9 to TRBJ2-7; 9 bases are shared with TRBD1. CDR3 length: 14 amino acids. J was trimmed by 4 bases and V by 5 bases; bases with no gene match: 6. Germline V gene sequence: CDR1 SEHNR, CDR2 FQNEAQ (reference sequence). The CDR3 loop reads CASSPDRGGYEQYF. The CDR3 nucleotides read TGTGCCAGCAGCCCGGACAGGGGTGGGTACGAGCAGTACTTC.

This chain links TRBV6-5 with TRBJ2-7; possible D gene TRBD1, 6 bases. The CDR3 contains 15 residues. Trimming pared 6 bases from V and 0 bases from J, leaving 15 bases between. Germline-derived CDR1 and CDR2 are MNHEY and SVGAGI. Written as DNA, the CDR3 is TGTGCCAGCAGGAGGGGGACGGGAAGCTCCTACGAGCAGTACTTC. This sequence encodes CASRRGTGSSYEQYF.

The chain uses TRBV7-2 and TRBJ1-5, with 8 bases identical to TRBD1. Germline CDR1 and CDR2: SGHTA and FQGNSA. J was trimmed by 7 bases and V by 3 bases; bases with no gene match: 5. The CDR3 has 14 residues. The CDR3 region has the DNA TGTGCCAGCAGCTTCTCAGGGGGCGGACAGCCCCAGCATTTT. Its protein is CASSFSGGGQPQHF.

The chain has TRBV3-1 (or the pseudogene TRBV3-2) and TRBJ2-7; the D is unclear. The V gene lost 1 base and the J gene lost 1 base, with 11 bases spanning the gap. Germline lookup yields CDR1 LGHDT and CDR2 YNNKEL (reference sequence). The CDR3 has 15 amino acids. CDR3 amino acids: CASSQGQVRSYEQYV. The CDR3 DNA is TGTGCCAGCAGCCAAGGGCAGGTACGTTCCTACGAGCAGTACGTC.

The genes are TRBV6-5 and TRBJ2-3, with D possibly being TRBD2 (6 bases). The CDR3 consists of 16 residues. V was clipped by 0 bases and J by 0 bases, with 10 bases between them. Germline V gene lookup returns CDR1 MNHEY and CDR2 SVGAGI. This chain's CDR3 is CASSYSRLASTDTQYF. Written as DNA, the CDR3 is TGTGCCAGCAGTTACTCGAGGCTAGCGAGCACAGATACGCAGTATTTT.

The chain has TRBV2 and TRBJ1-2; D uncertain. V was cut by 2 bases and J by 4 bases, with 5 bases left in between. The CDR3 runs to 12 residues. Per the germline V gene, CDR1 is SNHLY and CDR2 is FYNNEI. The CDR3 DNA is TGTGCCAGCAGTGAAAACGGCTATGGCTACACCTTC. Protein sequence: CASSENGYGYTF. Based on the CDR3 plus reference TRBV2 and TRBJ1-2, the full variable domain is EPEVTQTPSHQVTQMGQEVILRCVPISNHLYFYWYRQILGQKVEFLVSFYNNEISEKSEIFDDQFSVERPDGSNFTLKIRSTKLEDSAMYFCASSENGYGYTFGSGTRLTVV.

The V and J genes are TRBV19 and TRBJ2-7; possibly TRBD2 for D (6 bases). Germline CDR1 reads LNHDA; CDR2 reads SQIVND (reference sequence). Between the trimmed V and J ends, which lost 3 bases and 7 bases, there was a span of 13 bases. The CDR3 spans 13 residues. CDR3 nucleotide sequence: TGTGCCAGTAGTATGGGCTCTGCGGGGGAGCAGTACGTC. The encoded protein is CASSMGSAGEQYV.

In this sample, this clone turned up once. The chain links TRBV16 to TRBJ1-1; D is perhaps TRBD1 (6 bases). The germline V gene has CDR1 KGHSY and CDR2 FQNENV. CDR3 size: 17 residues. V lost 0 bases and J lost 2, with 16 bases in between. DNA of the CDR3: TGTGCCAGCAGCCAATCGTGGGGGCAGGGTCAAAACACTGAAGCTTTCTTT. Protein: CASSQSWGQGQNTEAFF.

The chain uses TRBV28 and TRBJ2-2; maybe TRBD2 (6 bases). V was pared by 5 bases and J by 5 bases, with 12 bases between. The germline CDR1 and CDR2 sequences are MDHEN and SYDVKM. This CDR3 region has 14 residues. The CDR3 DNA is TGTGCCAGCAGTACGTCCGGGAGAACCGGGGAGCTGTTTTTT. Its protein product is CASSTSGRTGELFF.

The CDR3 DNA is TGTGCCAGTAGTATAGCCAGGGGGCATCAGCCCCAGCATTTT. It encodes CASSIARGHQPQHF. V and J are TRBV19 and TRBJ1-5; TRBD1 aligns across 8 bases. CDR1 and CDR2 from the germline V gene are LNHDA and SQIVND (reference sequence). There are 14 residues in the CDR3. The trim removed 1 base at V and 5 bases at J, leaving 1 base unmatched.

In DNA, the CDR3 is TGTGCCAGCAGTCGCGGGGCAACTAATGAAAAACTGTTTTTT. The encoded protein is CASSRGATNEKLFF. The chain carries TRBV28 and TRBJ1-4; unclear D gene. Deletions cut 5 bases from V and 0 bases from J, with 7 bases between. This CDR3 is 14 amino acids long. The germline gives CDR1 MDHEN, CDR2 SYDVKM.

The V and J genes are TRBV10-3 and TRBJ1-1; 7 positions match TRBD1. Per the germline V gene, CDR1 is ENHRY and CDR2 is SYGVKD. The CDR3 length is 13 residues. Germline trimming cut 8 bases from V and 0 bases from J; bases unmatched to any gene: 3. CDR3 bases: TGTGCCATCCGGGACAGCATGAACACTGAAGCTTTCTTT. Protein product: CAIRDSMNTEAFF.

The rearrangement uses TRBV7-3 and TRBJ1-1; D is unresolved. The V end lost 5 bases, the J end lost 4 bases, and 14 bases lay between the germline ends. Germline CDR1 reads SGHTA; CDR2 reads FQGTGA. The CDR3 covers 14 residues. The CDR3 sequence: CASSMTPVSTEAFF. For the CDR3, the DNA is TGTGCCAGCAGCATGACACCGGTGAGCACTGAAGCTTTCTTT.

CDR3 in DNA: TGTGCCTGGATTCCCCACACCACCAGGACAAGGAACAATGAGCAGTTCTTC. Its translation is CAWIPHTTRTRNNEQFF. The V gene is TRBV30, the J gene TRBJ2-1; a weak D match, TRBD1 (5 bases). Germline V gene sequence: CDR1 GTSNPN, CDR2 SVGIG (reference sequence). This CDR3 is 17 amino acids long. Trimming stripped 4 bases from V and 5 bases from J, with 24 bases between.